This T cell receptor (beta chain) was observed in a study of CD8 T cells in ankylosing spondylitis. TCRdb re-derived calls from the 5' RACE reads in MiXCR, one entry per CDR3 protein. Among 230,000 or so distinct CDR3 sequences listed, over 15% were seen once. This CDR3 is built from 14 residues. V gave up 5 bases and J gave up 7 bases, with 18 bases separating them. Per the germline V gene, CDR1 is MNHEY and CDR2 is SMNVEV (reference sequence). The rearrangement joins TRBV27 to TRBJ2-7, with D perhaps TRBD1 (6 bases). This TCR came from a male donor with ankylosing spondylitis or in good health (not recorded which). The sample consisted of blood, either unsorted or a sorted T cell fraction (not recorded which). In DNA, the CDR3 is TGTGCCAGCAGTCAAAGGGGGTTTGGTTTGGAGCAGTACTTC. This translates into CASSQRGFGLEQYF.